Listed below are T cell receptor beta chains from one sample, sequenced in a study of shared clonotypes between healthy human individuals. Some clones are missing from TCRdb's copy, which holds only in-frame ones; the method was immunoSEQ multiplex PCR. Seen here are approximately 530,000 clones, less than 96% observed once, and the top ten hold roughly 0.06%. Sequencing was carried out using naive CD4+ T cells sorted from blood. The origin of the receptors is a woman aged 25 to 39 in good health. Both conserved end residues are part of each CDR3. The order of the fields is V gene, J gene, clone size, D gene, CDR3 protein, CDR3 DNA. D genes are given only for firm matches. Size is stated for part of the rows, as once, few or many counts, or as a class when the clone is expanded.

V gene: TRBV6-6
J gene: TRBJ2-1
clone size: once
D gene: TRBD1
CDR3 protein: CASSYSRAGGNEQFF
CDR3 DNA: TGTGCCAGCAGTTACTCCCGGGCAGGGGGCAATGAGCAGTTCTTC

V gene: TRBV7-9
J gene: TRBJ2-5
clone size: .
D gene: .
CDR3 protein: CASNTGFVETQYF
CDR3 DNA: TGTGCCAGCAACACAGGCTTTGTCGAGACCCAGTACTTC

V gene: TRBV6-7
J gene: TRBJ1-4
clone size: .
D gene: TRBD1
CDR3 protein: CASNITRQGVNEKLFF
CDR3 DNA: TGTGCCAGCAACATTACCCGACAGGGGGTTAATGAAAAACTGTTTTTT

V gene: TRBV19
J gene: TRBJ2-1
clone size: once
D gene: TRBD1
CDR3 protein: CASRRGQGINEQFF
CDR3 DNA: TGTGCCTCACGACGGGGACAGGGAATCAATGAGCAGTTCTTC

V gene: TRBV29-1
J gene: TRBJ1-2
clone size: .
D gene: .
CDR3 protein: CSVGRGNGYTF
CDR3 DNA: TGCAGCGTTGGAAGGGGGAATGGCTACACCTTC

V gene: TRBV9
J gene: TRBJ2-5
clone size: .
D gene: TRBD2
CDR3 protein: CASSPRTSGRRETQYF
CDR3 DNA: TGTGCCAGCAGCCCCCGGACTAGCGGGAGGAGAGAGACCCAGTACTTC

V gene: TRBV6-1
J gene: TRBJ2-7
clone size: .
D gene: .
CDR3 protein: CASSVGSGSYEQYF
CDR3 DNA: TGTGCCAGCAGTGTGGGTAGCGGCTCCTACGAGCAGTACTTC

V gene: TRBV5-1
J gene: TRBJ2-5
clone size: .
D gene: .
CDR3 protein: CASSLGGGQETQYF
CDR3 DNA: TGCGCCAGCAGCTTGGGAGGGGGCCAAGAGACCCAGTACTTC

V gene: TRBV18
J gene: TRBJ2-7
clone size: .
D gene: TRBD1
CDR3 protein: CASSPYQDRVDYEQYF
CDR3 DNA: TGTGCCAGCTCACCTTATCAAGACAGGGTGGACTACGAGCAGTACTTC

V gene: TRBV29-1
J gene: TRBJ2-1
clone size: .
D gene: .
CDR3 protein: CSVGGPYNEQFF
CDR3 DNA: TGCAGCGTTGGGGGGCCTTACAATGAGCAGTTCTTC

V gene: TRBV27
J gene: TRBJ1-2
clone size: .
D gene: TRBD1
CDR3 protein: CASSPVRDRFYGYTF
CDR3 DNA: TGTGCCAGCAGTCCCGTTAGGGACAGGTTTTATGGCTACACCTTC

V gene: TRBV18
J gene: TRBJ1-5
clone size: .
D gene: .
CDR3 protein: CASSPPQGNQPQHF
CDR3 DNA: TGTGCCAGCTCACCACCCCAGGGTAATCAGCCCCAGCATTTT

V gene: TRBV4-1
J gene: TRBJ2-4
clone size: once
D gene: TRBD1
CDR3 protein: CASSRLTTGTQNIQYF
CDR3 DNA: TGCGCCAGCAGCCGACTGACGACAGGGACCCAAAACATTCAGTACTTC

V gene: TRBV19
J gene: TRBJ2-7
clone size: .
D gene: .
CDR3 protein: CASGTSSSYEQYF
CDR3 DNA: TGTGCCAGCGGGACTTCAAGCTCCTACGAGCAGTACTTC

V gene: TRBV29-1
J gene: TRBJ2-1
clone size: .
D gene: .
CDR3 protein: CSASPTGSYNEQFF
CDR3 DNA: TGCAGCGCCTCCCCGACAGGATCCTACAATGAGCAGTTCTTC

V gene: TRBV28
J gene: TRBJ2-1
clone size: .
D gene: TRBD2
CDR3 protein: CASLAGGLRNEQFF
CDR3 DNA: TGTGCCAGCTTAGCGGGAGGGCTTAGAAATGAGCAGTTCTTC

V gene: TRBV5-1
J gene: TRBJ2-2
clone size: .
D gene: TRBD1
CDR3 protein: CASSSAGTGGSGELFF
CDR3 DNA: TGCGCCAGCAGCTCGGCCGGGACAGGGGGCTCCGGGGAGCTGTTTTTT

V gene: TRBV5-1
J gene: TRBJ1-2
clone size: .
D gene: .
CDR3 protein: CASSLRPGGIYGYTF
CDR3 DNA: TGCGCCAGCAGCTTACGCCCCGGGGGAATCTATGGCTACACCTTC

V gene: TRBV7-9
J gene: TRBJ1-4
clone size: .
D gene: .
CDR3 protein: CASRGSLQSEKLFF
CDR3 DNA: TGTGCCAGCAGGGGAAGCCTCCAGAGTGAAAAACTGTTTTTT

V gene: TRBV5-1
J gene: TRBJ2-5
clone size: .
D gene: .
CDR3 protein: CASSLAGRESQETQYF
CDR3 DNA: TGCGCCAGCAGCTTGGCCGGCCGAGAAAGCCAAGAGACCCAGTACTTC

V gene: TRBV2
J gene: TRBJ2-6
clone size: .
D gene: .
CDR3 protein: CASSAGSGANVLTF
CDR3 DNA: TGTGCCAGCAGTGCCGGATCTGGGGCCAACGTCCTGACTTTC

V gene: TRBV21-1
J gene: TRBJ2-3
clone size: .
D gene: .
CDR3 protein: CASSPGLAGTDTQYF
CDR3 DNA: TGTGCCAGCAGCCCGGGACTAGCGGGCACAGATACGCAGTATTTT

V gene: TRBV27
J gene: TRBJ2-1
clone size: .
D gene: .
CDR3 protein: CASTGGPTSPYNEQFF
CDR3 DNA: TGTGCCAGCACTGGGGGCCCCACGAGTCCCTACAATGAGCAGTTCTTC

V gene: TRBV27
J gene: TRBJ2-3
clone size: .
D gene: TRBD2
CDR3 protein: CASSLKQLAGVPDTQYF
CDR3 DNA: TGTGCCAGCAGTCTCAAACAACTAGCGGGAGTCCCAGATACGCAGTATTTT

V gene: TRBV5-1
J gene: TRBJ2-5
clone size: .
D gene: .
CDR3 protein: CASTVMDQYQETQYF
CDR3 DNA: TGCGCCAGCACCGTAATGGACCAGTACCAAGAGACCCAGTACTTC

V gene: TRBV6-1
J gene: TRBJ1-1
clone size: .
D gene: .
CDR3 protein: CASSRTNTEAFF
CDR3 DNA: TGTGCCAGCAGTCGAACGAACACTGAAGCTTTCTTT

V gene: TRBV2
J gene: TRBJ1-1
clone size: once
D gene: .
CDR3 protein: CASRVGGGRAEAFF
CDR3 DNA: TGTGCCAGCAGAGTGGGAGGGGGTCGGGCTGAAGCTTTCTTT

V gene: TRBV6-5
J gene: TRBJ2-3
clone size: .
D gene: TRBD2
CDR3 protein: CASSYSGSVGDTQYF
CDR3 DNA: TGTGCCAGCAGTTATAGCGGGAGTGTGGGAGATACGCAGTATTTT

V gene: TRBV27
J gene: TRBJ1-2
clone size: .
D gene: TRBD1
CDR3 protein: CASRDRGRGYGYTF
CDR3 DNA: TGTGCCAGCAGGGACAGGGGGCGCGGCTATGGCTACACCTTC

V gene: TRBV7-9
J gene: TRBJ2-7
clone size: .
D gene: .
CDR3 protein: CASSLLTHEQYF
CDR3 DNA: TGTGCCAGCAGCCTCCTGACCCACGAGCAGTACTTC

V gene: TRBV5-1
J gene: TRBJ2-3
clone size: .
D gene: TRBD2
CDR3 protein: CASSPGTSGRFTDTQYF
CDR3 DNA: TGCGCCAGCAGCCCCGGGACTAGCGGACGATTCACAGATACGCAGTATTTT

V gene: TRBV5-1
J gene: TRBJ2-3
clone size: .
D gene: TRBD2
CDR3 protein: CASSLARTSGSSDTQYF
CDR3 DNA: TGCGCCAGCAGCTTGGCCCGGACTAGCGGGAGCTCAGATACGCAGTATTTT

V gene: TRBV7-9
J gene: TRBJ1-1
clone size: .
D gene: .
CDR3 protein: CASSLAVGFTEAFF
CDR3 DNA: TGTGCCAGCAGCTTAGCGGTAGGGTTCACTGAAGCTTTCTTT

V gene: TRBV28
J gene: TRBJ2-7
clone size: .
D gene: TRBD2
CDR3 protein: CASSAPGLTFEQYF
CDR3 DNA: TGTGCCAGCAGCGCTCCGGGACTAACCTTCGAGCAGTACTTC

V gene: TRBV2
J gene: TRBJ2-2
clone size: .
D gene: .
CDR3 protein: CASRPNTGELFF
CDR3 DNA: TGTGCCAGCAGGCCCAACACCGGGGAGCTGTTTTTT

V gene: TRBV19
J gene: TRBJ1-5
clone size: .
D gene: TRBD1
CDR3 protein: CASSTQGTGGSQPQHF
CDR3 DNA: TGTGCCAGTAGTACCCAGGGGACAGGGGGATCACAGCCCCAGCATTTT

V gene: TRBV18
J gene: TRBJ2-1
clone size: once
D gene: .
CDR3 protein: CASSPRSGSSYNEQFF
CDR3 DNA: TGTGCCAGCTCACCACGAAGCGGAAGCTCCTACAATGAGCAGTTCTTC

V gene: TRBV4-1
J gene: TRBJ2-5
clone size: .
D gene: .
CDR3 protein: CASSQVMRQSAEDQYF
CDR3 DNA: TGCGCCAGCAGCCAAGTAATGAGGCAATCGGCGGAGGACCAGTACTTC

V gene: TRBV6-9
J gene: TRBJ2-5
clone size: .
D gene: .
CDR3 protein: CASSYGGSTQETQYF
CDR3 DNA: TGTGCCAGCAGTTATGGGGGAAGCACCCAAGAGACCCAGTACTTC

V gene: TRBV4-2
J gene: TRBJ2-3
clone size: .
D gene: .
CDR3 protein: CASSQDPGDTQYF
CDR3 DNA: TGTGCCAGCAGCCAAGATCCGGGGGATACGCAGTATTTT

V gene: TRBV28
J gene: TRBJ2-2
clone size: .
D gene: TRBD2
CDR3 protein: CASTASGGLAGGQNTGELFF
CDR3 DNA: TGTGCCAGCACCGCGTCAGGGGGACTAGCGGGAGGTCAGAACACCGGGGAGCTGTTTTTT

V gene: TRBV19
J gene: TRBJ2-1
clone size: .
D gene: .
CDR3 protein: CASSVGGSSYNEQFF
CDR3 DNA: TGTGCCAGTAGCGTCGGAGGGAGCTCCTACAATGAGCAGTTCTTC

V gene: TRBV19
J gene: TRBJ1-2
clone size: .
D gene: .
CDR3 protein: CASSGTLPGVYGYTF
CDR3 DNA: TGTGCCAGTAGTGGGACACTACCAGGGGTCTATGGCTACACCTTC

V gene: TRBV4-1
J gene: TRBJ1-1
clone size: .
D gene: .
CDR3 protein: CASSQPTENTEAFF
CDR3 DNA: TGCGCCAGCAGCCAACCTACAGAGAACACTGAAGCTTTCTTT

V gene: TRBV27
J gene: TRBJ2-7
clone size: .
D gene: TRBD1
CDR3 protein: CASSDLGQPYEQYF
CDR3 DNA: TGTGCCAGCAGCGATTTGGGACAGCCCTACGAGCAGTACTTC

V gene: TRBV30
J gene: TRBJ1-5
clone size: few
D gene: .
CDR3 protein: CAWSAQGGPQHF
CDR3 DNA: TGTGCCTGGAGTGCCCAAGGAGGGCCCCAGCATTTT

V gene: TRBV10-2
J gene: TRBJ2-2
clone size: .
D gene: TRBD2
CDR3 protein: CASRPGLANTGELFF
CDR3 DNA: TGCGCCAGCAGGCCGGGACTAGCGAACACCGGGGAGCTGTTTTTT

V gene: TRBV28
J gene: TRBJ1-5
clone size: .
D gene: .
CDR3 protein: CASSFDARPYSNQPQHF
CDR3 DNA: TGTGCCAGCAGCTTCGATGCGCGTCCGTATAGCAATCAGCCCCAGCATTTT

V gene: TRBV7-2
J gene: TRBJ2-1
clone size: .
D gene: .
CDR3 protein: CASSSHRTFSYNEQFF
CDR3 DNA: TGTGCCAGCAGCTCACACAGGACTTTCTCCTACAATGAGCAGTTCTTC

V gene: TRBV5-1
J gene: TRBJ2-3
clone size: .
D gene: .
CDR3 protein: CASSRGPEDTQYF
CDR3 DNA: TGCGCCAGCAGCCGGGGCCCAGAGGATACGCAGTATTTT

V gene: TRBV28
J gene: TRBJ2-1
clone size: .
D gene: TRBD2
CDR3 protein: CASSFAGRGLAGGSEQFF
CDR3 DNA: TGTGCCAGCAGTTTTGCGGGGAGGGGACTAGCGGGAGGTAGTGAGCAGTTCTTC

V gene: TRBV4-1
J gene: TRBJ1-1
clone size: .
D gene: TRBD1
CDR3 protein: CASSLTGGNTEAFF
CDR3 DNA: TGCGCCAGCAGCCTGACAGGGGGCAACACTGAAGCTTTCTTT

V gene: TRBV18
J gene: TRBJ1-1
clone size: .
D gene: TRBD1
CDR3 protein: CASSPDREYTEAFF
CDR3 DNA: TGTGCCAGCTCTCCCGACAGGGAATACACTGAAGCTTTCTTT

V gene: TRBV7-9
J gene: TRBJ1-1
clone size: .
D gene: .
CDR3 protein: CASSLGDLEPTEAFF
CDR3 DNA: TGTGCCAGCAGCTTAGGCGACTTAGAACCCACTGAAGCTTTCTTT

V gene: TRBV6-1
J gene: TRBJ1-3
clone size: once
D gene: .
CDR3 protein: CASNVGSSGNTIYF
CDR3 DNA: TGTGCCAGCAATGTTGGGAGCTCTGGAAACACCATATATTTT

V gene: TRBV29-1
J gene: TRBJ2-2
clone size: .
D gene: .
CDR3 protein: CSVEEGRNTGELFF
CDR3 DNA: TGCAGCGTTGAGGAGGGACGGAACACCGGGGAGCTGTTTTTT

V gene: TRBV18
J gene: TRBJ1-5
clone size: .
D gene: TRBD1
CDR3 protein: CASSPSGTDFFNQPQHF
CDR3 DNA: TGTGCCAGCTCACCTTCCGGGACAGATTTTTTCAATCAGCCCCAGCATTTT

V gene: TRBV7-2
J gene: TRBJ2-1
clone size: .
D gene: .
CDR3 protein: CASSLAPAGPQSEQFF
CDR3 DNA: TGTGCCAGCAGCTTAGCGCCGGCGGGGCCCCAGTCGGAGCAGTTCTTC